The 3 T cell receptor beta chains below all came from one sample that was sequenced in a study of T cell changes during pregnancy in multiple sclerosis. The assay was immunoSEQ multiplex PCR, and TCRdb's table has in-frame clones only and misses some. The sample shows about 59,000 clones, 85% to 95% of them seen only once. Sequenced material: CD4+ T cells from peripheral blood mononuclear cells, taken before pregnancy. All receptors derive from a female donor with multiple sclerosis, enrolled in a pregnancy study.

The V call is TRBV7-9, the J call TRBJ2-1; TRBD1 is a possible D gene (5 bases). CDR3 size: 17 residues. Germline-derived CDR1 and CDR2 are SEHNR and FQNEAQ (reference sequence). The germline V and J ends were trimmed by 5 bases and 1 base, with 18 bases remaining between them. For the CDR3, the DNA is TGTGCCAGCAGCCACCTGACAGAACATTGGTCCTACAATGAGCAGTTCTTC. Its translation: CASSHLTEHWSYNEQFF.

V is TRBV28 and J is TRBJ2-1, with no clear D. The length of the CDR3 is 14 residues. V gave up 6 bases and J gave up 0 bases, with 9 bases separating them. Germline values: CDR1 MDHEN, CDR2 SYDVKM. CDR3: CASSTDSSYNEQFF. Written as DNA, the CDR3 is TGTGCCAGCAGCACAGATAGCTCCTACAATGAGCAGTTCTTC.

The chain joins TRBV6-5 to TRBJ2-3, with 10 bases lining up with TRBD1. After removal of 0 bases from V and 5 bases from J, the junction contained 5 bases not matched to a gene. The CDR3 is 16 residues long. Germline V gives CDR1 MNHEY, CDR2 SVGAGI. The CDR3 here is CASSYSLTGGVDTQYF. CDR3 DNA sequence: TGTGCCAGCAGTTACTCGTTGACAGGGGGCGTAGATACGCAGTATTTT.